The clone carrying this T cell receptor beta chain was found once. Its antigen is currently unknown. This CDR3 has 17 residues. Trimming took 2 bases from V and 6 from J; bases not matched to a gene: 13. Both 60 Vbeta primers and 13 Jbeta primers went into the PCR. The assay was immunoSEQ multiplex PCR, and TCRdb's table has in-frame clones only and misses some. Among under 150,000 clones listed, just under 80% were seen once. This record belongs to a study of cytomegalovirus exposure and HLA in healthy donors. Regarding the study as a whole: Association of a missense DCLRE1C variant with TCR beta V- and J-gene trimming was reported in a later analysis.

This clonotype was sampled from a woman aged 40 to 50 in good health and CMV-seronegative. This chain uses TRBV23-1 with TRBJ2-1, with 7 bases aligning to TRBD1. TRBV23-1 is an ORF for which the function is uncertain. The material sequenced was PBMCs. CDR3 loop: CASSQALEGALCNEQFF. Here the CDR3 DNA reads TGCGCCAGCAGTCAAGCCCTTGAGGGGGCCTTATGCAATGAGCAGTTCTTC.